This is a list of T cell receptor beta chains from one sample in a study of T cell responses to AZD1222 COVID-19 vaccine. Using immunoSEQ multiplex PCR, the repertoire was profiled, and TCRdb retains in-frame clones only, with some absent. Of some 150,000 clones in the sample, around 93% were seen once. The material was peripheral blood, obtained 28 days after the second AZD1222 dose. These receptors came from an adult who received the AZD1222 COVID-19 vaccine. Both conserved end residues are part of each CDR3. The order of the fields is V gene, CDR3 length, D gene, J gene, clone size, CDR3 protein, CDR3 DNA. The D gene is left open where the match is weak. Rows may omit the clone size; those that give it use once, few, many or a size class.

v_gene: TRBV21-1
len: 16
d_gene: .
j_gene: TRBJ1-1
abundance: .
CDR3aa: CASSNKGAKGNTEAFF
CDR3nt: TGTGCCAGCAGCAATAAGGGGGCGAAGGGGAACACTGAAGCTTTCTTT

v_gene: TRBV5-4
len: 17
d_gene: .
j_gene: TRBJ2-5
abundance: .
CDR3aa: CTSSVASRVAGQLSQYF
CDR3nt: TGTACCAGCAGCGTAGCGTCTCGAGTTGCGGGCCAACTCAGCCAGTACTTC

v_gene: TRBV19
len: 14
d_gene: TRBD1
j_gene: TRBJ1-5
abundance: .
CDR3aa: CASSTDRRDQPQHF
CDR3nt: TGTGCCAGTAGTACGGACAGGAGGGATCAGCCCCAGCATTTT

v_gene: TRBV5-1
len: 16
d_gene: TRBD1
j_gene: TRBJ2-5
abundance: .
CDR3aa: CASSITGGAFPETQYF
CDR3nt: TGCGCCAGCAGCATTACAGGGGGCGCTTTTCCAGAGACCCAGTACTTC

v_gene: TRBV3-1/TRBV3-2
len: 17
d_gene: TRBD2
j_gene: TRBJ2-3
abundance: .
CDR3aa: CASSQDRGRAGTDTQYF
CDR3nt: TGTGCCAGCAGCCAAGACCGGGGGAGGGCTGGTACAGATACGCAGTATTTT

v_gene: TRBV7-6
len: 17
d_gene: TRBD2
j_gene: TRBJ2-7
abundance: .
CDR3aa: CASSPEGLAGASYEQYF
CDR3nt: TGTGCCAGCAGCCCAGAGGGACTAGCGGGAGCCTCCTACGAGCAGTACTTC

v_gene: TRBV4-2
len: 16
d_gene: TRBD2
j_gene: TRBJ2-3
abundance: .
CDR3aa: CASSQDLAGGTDTQYF
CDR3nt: TGTGCCAGCAGCCAAGATTTAGCGGGAGGCACAGATACGCAGTATTTT

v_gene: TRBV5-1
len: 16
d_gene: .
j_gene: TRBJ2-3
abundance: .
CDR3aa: CASSREGDTSTDTQYF
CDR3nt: TGCGCCAGCAGCCGAGAGGGGGACACTAGCACAGATACGCAGTATTTT

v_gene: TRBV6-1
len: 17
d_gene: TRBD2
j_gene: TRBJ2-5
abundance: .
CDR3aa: CASSERGLAGGGETQYF
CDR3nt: TGTGCCAGCAGTGAAAGGGGTTTAGCGGGAGGGGGAGAGACCCAGTACTTC

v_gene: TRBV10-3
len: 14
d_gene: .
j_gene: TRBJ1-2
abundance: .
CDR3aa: CAISPGSRDYGYTF
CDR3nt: TGTGCCATCAGTCCCGGGTCCCGGGACTATGGCTACACCTTC

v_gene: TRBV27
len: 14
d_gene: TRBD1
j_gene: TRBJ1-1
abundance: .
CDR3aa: CASSFRGHRTEAFF
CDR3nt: TGTGCCAGCAGTTTCAGGGGGCATCGCACTGAAGCTTTCTTT

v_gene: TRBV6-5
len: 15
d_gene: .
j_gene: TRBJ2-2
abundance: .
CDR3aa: CASAERTPLRGELFF
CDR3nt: TGTGCCAGCGCTGAGAGGACTCCCCTTAGGGGGGAGCTGTTTTTT

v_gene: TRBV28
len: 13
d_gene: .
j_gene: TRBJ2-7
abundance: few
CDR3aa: CASSFAGHYEQYF
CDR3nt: TGTGCCAGCAGTTTCGCCGGACACTACGAGCAGTACTTC

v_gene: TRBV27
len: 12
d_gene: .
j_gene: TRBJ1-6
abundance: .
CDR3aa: CASSHDNSPLHF
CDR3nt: TGTGCCAGCAGTCACGATAATTCACCCCTCCACTTT

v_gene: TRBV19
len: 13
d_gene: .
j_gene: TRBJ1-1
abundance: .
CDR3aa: CASSVGRNTEAFF
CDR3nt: TGTGCCAGTAGCGTAGGCAGGAACACTGAAGCTTTCTTT

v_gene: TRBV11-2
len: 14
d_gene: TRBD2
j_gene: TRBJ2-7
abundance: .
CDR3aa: CASSLVGRGSEQYF
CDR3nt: TGTGCCAGCAGCTTAGTGGGGAGGGGCTCCGAGCAGTACTTC

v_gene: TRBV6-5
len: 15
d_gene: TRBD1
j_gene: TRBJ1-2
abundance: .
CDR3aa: CASTDSGTGNYGYTF
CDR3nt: TGTGCCAGCACCGATTCCGGGACAGGGAACTATGGCTACACCTTC

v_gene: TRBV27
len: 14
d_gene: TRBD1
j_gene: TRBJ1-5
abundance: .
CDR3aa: CASSPRGDNQPQHF
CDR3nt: TGTGCCAGCAGTCCCAGGGGGGACAATCAGCCCCAGCATTTT

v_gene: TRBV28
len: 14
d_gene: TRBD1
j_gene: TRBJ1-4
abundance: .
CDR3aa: CASLSTGGLEKLFF
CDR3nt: TGTGCCAGTCTCTCGACAGGGGGATTAGAAAAACTGTTTTTT

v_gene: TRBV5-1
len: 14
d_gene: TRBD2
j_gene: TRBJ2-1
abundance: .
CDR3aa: CASSTLLATDEQFF
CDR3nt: TGCGCCAGCAGCACCTTACTAGCGACAGATGAGCAGTTCTTC

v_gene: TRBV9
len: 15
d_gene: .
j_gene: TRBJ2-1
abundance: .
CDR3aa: CASSVEGAVYNEQFF
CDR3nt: TGTGCCAGCAGCGTAGAAGGGGCGGTCTACAATGAGCAGTTCTTC

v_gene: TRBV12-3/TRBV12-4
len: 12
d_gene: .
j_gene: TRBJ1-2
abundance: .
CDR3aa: CASSFEGVGYTF
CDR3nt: TGTGCCAGCAGTTTCGAGGGGGTTGGCTACACCTTC

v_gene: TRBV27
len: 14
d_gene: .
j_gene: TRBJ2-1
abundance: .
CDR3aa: CASSLHSSYNEQFF
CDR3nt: TGTGCCAGCAGTTTGCACAGCTCCTACAATGAGCAGTTCTTC

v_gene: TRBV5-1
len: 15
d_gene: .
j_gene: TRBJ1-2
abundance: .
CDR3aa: CASSPAPGTNYGYTF
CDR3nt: TGCGCCAGCAGCCCCGCGCCCGGGACAAATTATGGCTACACCTTC

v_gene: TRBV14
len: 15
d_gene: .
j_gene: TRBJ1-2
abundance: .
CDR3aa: CASSPDGHSMDGYTF
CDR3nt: TGTGCCAGCAGCCCGGATGGACATTCGATGGATGGCTACACCTTC

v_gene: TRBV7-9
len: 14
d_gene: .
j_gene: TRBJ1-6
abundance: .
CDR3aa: CASSLGGINSPLHF
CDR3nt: TGTGCCAGCAGCCTGGGGGGCATTAATTCACCCCTCCACTTT

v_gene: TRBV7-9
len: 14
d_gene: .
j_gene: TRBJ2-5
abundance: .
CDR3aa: CASSSPKGGETQYF
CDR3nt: TGTGCCAGCAGCTCACCCAAGGGGGGAGAGACCCAGTACTTC

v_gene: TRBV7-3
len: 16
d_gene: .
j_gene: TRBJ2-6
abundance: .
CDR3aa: CASSLGGPSGANVLTF
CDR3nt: TGTGCCAGCAGCTTGGGGGGGCCCTCTGGGGCCAACGTCCTGACTTTC

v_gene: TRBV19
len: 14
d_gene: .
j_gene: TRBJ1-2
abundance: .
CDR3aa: CATSPSYSAYGYTF
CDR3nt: TGTGCCACTTCTCCCTCTTATTCGGCGTATGGCTACACCTTC